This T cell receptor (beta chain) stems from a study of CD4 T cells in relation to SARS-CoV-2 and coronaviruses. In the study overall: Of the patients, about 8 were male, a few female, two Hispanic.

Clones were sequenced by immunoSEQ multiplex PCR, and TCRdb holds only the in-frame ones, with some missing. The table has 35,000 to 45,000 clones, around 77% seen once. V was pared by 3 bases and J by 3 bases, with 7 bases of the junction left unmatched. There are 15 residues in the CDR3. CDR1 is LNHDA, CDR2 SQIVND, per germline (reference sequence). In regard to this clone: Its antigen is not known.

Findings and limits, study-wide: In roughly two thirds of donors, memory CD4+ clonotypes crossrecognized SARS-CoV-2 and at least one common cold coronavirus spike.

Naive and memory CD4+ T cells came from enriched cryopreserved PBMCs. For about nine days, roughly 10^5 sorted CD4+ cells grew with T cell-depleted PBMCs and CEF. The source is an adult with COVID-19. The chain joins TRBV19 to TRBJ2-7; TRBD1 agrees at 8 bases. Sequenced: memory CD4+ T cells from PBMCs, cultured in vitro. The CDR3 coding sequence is TGTGCCAGTAGTATCGCCCAGGGGGCGCGCTACGAGCAGTACTTC. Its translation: CASSIAQGARYEQYF.